This entry lists 11 T cell receptor beta chains sequenced from one sample in a study of T cells in Graves' hyperthyroidism and ophthalmopathy (dated by TCRdb to about 2019). The protocol used for the library was multiplex PCR. These reads were obtained on an Illumina HiSeq 2000. The TCR beta CDR3 regions were amplified from RNA transcripts. A first-round RT-PCR of the TCR CDR3 used the HTBI primer set with the Qiagen OneStep RT-PCR kit. TCRdb redid the processing of the public reads, applying fastp at Q25 and MiXCR, and retained in-frame beta chains. Each CDR3 protein appears once, grouped with its most common genes and DNA. For this sample there are about 500,000 distinct CDR3 sequences; 15% to 20% appear just once. The ten largest clonotypes hold 25% to 30% of the sample. Sequencing input: blood. The receptors stem from a woman in her thirties with Graves' ophthalmopathy.

This clonotype was seen a few times. V usage is TRBV6-2 or TRBV6-3 and J usage is TRBJ2-3, with D maybe TRBD1 (6 bases). Germline V gene data show CDR1 as MNHEY and CDR2 as SVGEGT. CDR3 length equals 17 residues. V was pared by 0 bases and J by 0 bases, with 13 bases between. CDR3: CASSYSRGGYSTDTQYF. DNA of the CDR3: TGTGCCAGCAGTTACTCGAGAGGGGGTTATAGCACAGATACGCAGTATTTT.

This clonotype was recorded at least ten times. V and J are TRBV29-1 and TRBJ2-5; D might be TRBD1 or TRBD2, each matching 5 bases. Looked up from germline, CDR1 is SQVTM and CDR2 is ANQGSEA. Trimming pared 2 bases from V and 7 bases from J, leaving 11 bases between. There are 12 residues in the CDR3. The CDR3 DNA sequence: TGCAGCGTTGAATTGGGGGATGGGACCCAGTACTTC. This encodes CSVELGDGTQYF. The full variable domain, in which reference TRBV29-1 and TRBJ2-5 provide the parts outside the CDR3, is SAVISQKPSRDICQRGTSLTIQCQVDSQVTMMFWYRQQPGQSLTLIATANQGSEATYESGFVIDKFPISRPNLTFSTLTVSNMSPEDSSIYLCSVELGDGTQYFGPGTRLLVL.

V is TRBV12-3 or TRBV12-4 and J is TRBJ2-1; D is uncertain. CDR3 length equals 15 residues. V shed 7 bases and J shed 7 bases, with 20 bases lying between them. In nucleotides, the CDR3 is TGTGCCAGCAAGAAAGTCCTATCAGAGAGGAATGAGCAGTTCTTC. It codes for CASKKVLSERNEQFF.

The table lists this clonotype with many counts. J is TRBJ1-2 and V is TRBV12-3 or TRBV12-4; D may be TRBD1 (5 bases). V lost 8 bases and J 4 bases, leaving 17 bases between the germline ends. This CDR3 contains 14 residues. CDR3 nucleotide sequence: TGTGCCAGCGGTGATGCGGGACGCCGCTATGGCTACACCTTC. This sequence encodes CASGDAGRRYGYTF.

This clonotype was counted at least ten times. CDR3: CASSLEPAGDYGYTF. CDR3 sequence (DNA): TGCGCCAGCAGCTTGGAACCGGCTGGGGATTATGGCTACACCTTC. This chain links TRBV5-1 with TRBJ1-2; no clear D gene. This CDR3 spans 15 amino acids. V lost 0 bases and J lost 5, with 14 bases in between. Germline V lookup: CDR1 SGHRS, CDR2 YFSETQ. The full variable domain, rest sourced from reference TRBV5-1 and TRBJ1-2, is KAGVTQTPRYLIKTRGQQVTLSCSPISGHRSVSWYQQTPGQGLQFLFEYFSETQRNKGNFPGRFSGRQFSNSRSEMNVSTLELGDSALYLCASSLEPAGDYGYTFGSGTRLTVV.

This clonotype was counted many times. V gene TRBV6-1 combines with J gene TRBJ2-2, with D uncertain. Germline V gene sequence: CDR1 MNHNS, CDR2 SASEGT. V was pared by 4 bases and J by 0 bases, with 12 bases between. CDR3 length: 16 residues. The CDR3 reads CASSVPDGSNTGELFF. As DNA, the CDR3 is TGTGCCAGCAGTGTCCCGGACGGCTCGAACACCGGGGAGCTGTTTTTT.

This clonotype was recorded many times. The chain recombines TRBV11-2 with TRBJ2-1, with D uncertain. From germline, CDR1 is SGHAT and CDR2 FQNNGV. V lost 1 base, J lost 2 bases, and 12 bases lay in between. This CDR3 has 16 amino acids. The CDR3 nucleotides are TGTGCCAGCAGCTTAGTTGTCTCGGATGCCTACAATGAGCAGTTCTTC. Its translation: CASSLVVSDAYNEQFF.

This clonotype was seen a few times. The chain links TRBV3-1 to TRBJ2-7; unclear D gene. CDR1 and CDR2 (germline): LGHDT, YNNKEL (reference sequence). Trimming took off 5 bases at V and 4 bases at J, with 18 bases between the two ends. This CDR3 comprises 15 residues. The CDR3 protein is CASSSLAGPNYEQYF. CDR3 in DNA: TGTGCCAGCAGCTCATTGGCCGGGCCCAATTACGAGCAGTACTTC.

This clonotype was detected a few times. The chain combines TRBV27 with TRBJ1-6; TRBD1 might be the D (5 bases). Germline loops: CDR1 MNHEY, CDR2 SMNVEV (reference sequence). The V end lost 7 bases, the J end lost 7 bases, and 17 bases lay between the germline ends. The CDR3 is 15 residues long. In DNA form, the CDR3 reads TGTGCCAGCAATGAGTTGGCCAGGGCAAATTCACCCCTCCACTTT. As protein: CASNELARANSPLHF.

This clonotype was seen repeatedly, ten times or more. The chain links TRBV11-2 to TRBJ2-7; TRBD1 matches 9 bases. CDR1 is SGHAT and CDR2 is FQNNGV in the germline V gene. Trimming at V came to 3 bases and at J to 5 bases, leaving 5 bases not matched to a gene. CDR3 length: 14 residues. CDR3 protein: CASSLGQGRDEQYF. The CDR3 coding sequence is TGTGCCAGCAGCTTGGGACAGGGAAGAGACGAGCAGTACTTC.

About this clonotype itself: A much bigger clone sits one base away, suggesting this may be a read error. This sequence joins TRBV10-3 and TRBJ2-5; 8 nucleotides align to TRBD1. This CDR3 comprises 16 residues. CDR1 and CDR2 from the germline V gene are ENHRY and SYGVKD. The ends lost 10 bases at V and 0 bases at J; junction bases unmatched: 13. The CDR3 nucleotides are TGTGCCAACAGCCGACGGACAGGGAGAGACCAAGAGACCCAGTACTTC. Translated: CANSRRTGRDQETQYF.